This T cell receptor (beta chain) is from a study of blood T cell repertoires in COVID-19. Losses at the gene ends were 5 bases for V and 5 bases for J; bases not matched to a gene: 6. Germline CDR1 reads SEHNR; CDR2 reads FQNEAQ (reference sequence). This CDR3 spans 14 amino acids. Produced via immunoSEQ multiplex PCR; TCRdb's table is partial and in-frame only. Here the sample spans roughly 280,000 clones, about 89% being singletons. Sequenced sample: peripheral blood. The V call is TRBV7-9, the J call TRBJ2-7, with 10 bases matching TRBD1. The source of this sequence is a man between 40 and 49 years old with active or convalescent COVID-19. CDR3: CASSTGQGGDEQYF. Here the CDR3 DNA reads TGTGCCAGCAGCACTGGACAGGGGGGCGACGAGCAGTACTTC.